This T cell receptor beta chain was captured in a study of CD8 T cells in ankylosing spondylitis. One entry per CDR3 protein, called by TCRdb with MiXCR from the 5' RACE reads. The sample includes 250,000 to 350,000 distinct CDR3 sequences, 20% of them seen just once. The germline gives CDR1 SEHNR, CDR2 FQNEAQ (reference sequence). The CDR3 covers 15 residues. V was shortened by 0 bases and J by 0 bases, with 5 bases between the two germline ends. The chain uses TRBV7-9 and TRBJ1-4; D gene ambiguous. The sequenced material came from blood, either unsorted or a sorted T cell fraction (not recorded which). The receptor was isolated from a male donor with ankylosing spondylitis or in good health (not recorded which). The CDR3 loop is CASSLATSTNEKLFF. The CDR3, as DNA: TGTGCCAGCAGCTTAGCCACGTCAACTAATGAAAAACTGTTTTTT.